The sequence of this TCR beta chain was determined in a study of HIV-infected patients and healthy controls. Whole blood was used without fractionation, so all unsorted peripheral T cells were included. Notes on the study in general: Compared with healthy controls, HIV-infected patients showed less CDR3 sharing between individuals.

By sample fraction, this clonotype is medium-sized. Antigen: not known. Reverse transcription used approximately 500 ng RNA and constant-region primers for alpha and beta. Alpha and beta chain libraries were made separately by chain-specific third strand synthesis with multiplexing indices. TCRdb re-analysed the 5' RACE reads in MiXCR, keeping a single row per CDR3 protein. Here the sample spans roughly 6,500 distinct CDR3 sequences, approximately 11% being singletons. The CDR3 runs to 14 residues. V was shortened by 7 bases and J by 0 bases, with 15 bases between the two germline ends. The germline V gene has CDR1 SQVTM and CDR2 ANQGSEA.

V is TRBV29-1 and J is TRBJ1-1; D ambiguous. The sequenced sample was blood, obtained before antiretroviral therapy. This receptor was identified in an adult with HIV infection. CDR3 amino acids: CSAVGVLLNTEAFF. For the CDR3, the DNA is TGCAGCGCTGTTGGGGTTTTGCTGAACACTGAAGCTTTCTTT.